Here is one T cell receptor beta chain with its context. What it binds is not known. The CDR3 sequence is 14 residues long. The J segment lost 6 bases and the V segment lost 8 bases, leaving 8 bases of the junction unmatched. From germline, CDR1 is WNHNN and CDR2 SYGVQD (reference sequence). The sample is drawn from a study of shared clonotypes between healthy human individuals. The study's findings and limits: With several donors compared, approximately 5.5% of naive CD4 clonotypes were shared.

TCRdb keeps only in-frame clones here, not all; method: immunoSEQ multiplex PCR. Seen here are around 2.3 million clones, around 95% observed once, and the top ten hold about 0.13%. Sequenced material: naive CD4+ T cells sorted from blood. Subset given: CD45RA+ positively selected. This sequence joins TRBV10-1 and TRBJ2-1; 9 positions agree with TRBD2. The TCR sequence derives from a man aged 18 to 29 in good health. CDR3 coding DNA: TGCGCCAGCGCGGGGGGGAGTCACGGCAATGAGCAGTTCTTC. This gives the protein CASAGGSHGNEQFF.